Following are 9 T cell receptor beta chains from one sample sequenced in a study of blood T cell repertoires in COVID-19. Assay used: immunoSEQ multiplex PCR; TCRdb lists only in-frame clones, some missing. The repertoire consists of around 130,000 clones, with about 89% occurring once and the leading ten covering roughly 18%. The material sequenced was peripheral blood. The origin of the receptors is a man between 45 and 60 years old with active or convalescent COVID-19.

This rearrangement joins TRBV10-3 to TRBJ2-3; 8 bases agree with TRBD2. Trimming at V came to 3 bases and at J to 6 bases, leaving 5 bases not matched to a gene. This CDR3 spans 14 amino acids. CDR1 is ENHRY, CDR2 SYGVKD, per germline. The CDR3 region is CAISDHGTRDTQYF. The CDR3 region has the DNA TGTGCCATCAGTGACCACGGGACTAGGGATACGCAGTATTTT.

V and J are TRBV6-1 and TRBJ1-4; TRBD1 matches at 8 bases. In germline, CDR1 is MNHNS, CDR2 SASEGT. V lost 4 bases and J lost 0; bases outside the gene matches: 4. The CDR3 contains 16 residues. The CDR3 loop is CASSGQGRATNEKLFF. In nucleotides, the CDR3 is TGTGCCAGCAGTGGACAGGGGAGGGCAACTAATGAAAAACTGTTTTTT.

The V call is TRBV2, the J call TRBJ2-3; 9 positions match TRBD2. Trimming at V came to 6 bases and at J to 4 bases, leaving 11 bases not matched to a gene. The CDR3 covers 16 residues. Germline CDR1 is SNHLY and CDR2 is FYNNEI. The chain's CDR3 is CASSRTGGRASDTQYF. As DNA, the CDR3 is TGTGCCAGCAGCCGAACTGGCGGGAGGGCCTCAGATACGCAGTATTTT.

V gene TRBV7-9 combines with J gene TRBJ2-5; 11 bases are shared with TRBD1. Germline loops: CDR1 SEHNR, CDR2 FQNEAQ (reference sequence). The CDR3 is 19 residues long. Germline trimming cut 5 bases from V and 3 bases from J; bases unmatched to any gene: 17. The CDR3 is CASSPRLGDRGGPKETQYF. The CDR3 bases are TGTGCCAGCAGCCCGCGCCTGGGGGACAGGGGGGGACCAAAAGAGACCCAGTACTTC.

In this sample, this clone turned up once. This chain connects TRBV19 to TRBJ2-2; 10 positions agree with TRBD2. With 4 bases clipped from V and 1 base from J, the junction kept 3 bases outside the gene matches. Germline assignment: CDR1 LNHDA and CDR2 SQIVND (reference sequence). This CDR3 is 16 amino acids long. The CDR3 DNA sequence: TGTGCCAGTAGTACCTGGACTAGCGGGAACACCGGGGAGCTGTTTTTT. This sequence encodes CASSTWTSGNTGELFF.

This sequence joins TRBV3-1 (or the pseudogene TRBV3-2) and TRBJ2-3; perhaps TRBD2 as D (5 bases). The V gene's germline CDR1 is LGHDT and CDR2 YNNKEL (reference sequence). V was trimmed by 4 bases and J by 0 bases, leaving 11 bases between them. The CDR3 spans 15 residues. As DNA, the CDR3 is TGTGCCAGCAGCCCCCAAGCGGTCAGCACAGATACGCAGTATTTT. It yields the protein CASSPQAVSTDTQYF.

J is TRBJ2-3 and V is TRBV25-1; 13 bases agree with TRBD2. Unmatched junction bases numbered 9, after V lost 5 bases and J lost 1 base. CDR3 length: 18 amino acids. Germline lookup yields CDR1 MGHDK and CDR2 SYGVNS. The CDR3 sequence: CASSHPGLAGRGTDTQYF. CDR3 nucleotides: TGTGCCAGCAGTCACCCGGGACTAGCGGGGAGAGGCACAGATACGCAGTATTTT. Drawing the rest from reference TRBV25-1 and TRBJ2-3, the complete variable domain is EADIYQTPRYLVIGTGKKITLECSQTMGHDKMYWYQQDPGMELHLIHYSYGVNSTEKGDLSSESTVSRIRTEHFPLTLESARPSHTSQYLCASSHPGLAGRGTDTQYFGPGTRLTVL.

The chain uses TRBV27 and TRBJ2-5; 11 nucleotides line up with TRBD1. Germline CDR1 MNHEY, CDR2 SMNVEV (reference sequence). This CDR3 has 13 residues. Trimming at V came to 4 bases and at J to 5 bases, leaving 0 bases not matched to a gene. The CDR3, as DNA: TGTGCCAGCAGTTGGGACAGGGGGGAGACCCAGTACTTC. Amino acids: CASSWDRGETQYF.

The rearrangement links TRBV19 to TRBJ2-7, with D perhaps TRBD1 (7 bases). The V end was cut by 6 bases, the J end by 6 bases, with 18 bases between. Germline assignment: CDR1 LNHDA and CDR2 SQIVND (reference sequence). The CDR3 contains 14 residues. CDR3 sequence: CASRGGRGAREQYF. The CDR3, as DNA: TGTGCCAGTAGGGGAGGCAGGGGGGCACGCGAGCAGTACTTC.